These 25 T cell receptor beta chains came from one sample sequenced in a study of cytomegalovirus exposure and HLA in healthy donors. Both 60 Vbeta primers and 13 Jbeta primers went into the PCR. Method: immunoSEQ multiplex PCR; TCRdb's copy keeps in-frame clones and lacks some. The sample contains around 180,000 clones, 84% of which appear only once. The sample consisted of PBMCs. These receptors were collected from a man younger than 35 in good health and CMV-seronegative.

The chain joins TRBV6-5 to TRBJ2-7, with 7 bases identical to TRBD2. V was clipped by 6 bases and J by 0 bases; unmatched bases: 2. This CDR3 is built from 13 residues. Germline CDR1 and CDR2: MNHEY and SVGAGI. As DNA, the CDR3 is TGTGCCAGCAGGCGGGGGAGCTCCTACGAGCAGTACTTC. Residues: CASRRGSSYEQYF.

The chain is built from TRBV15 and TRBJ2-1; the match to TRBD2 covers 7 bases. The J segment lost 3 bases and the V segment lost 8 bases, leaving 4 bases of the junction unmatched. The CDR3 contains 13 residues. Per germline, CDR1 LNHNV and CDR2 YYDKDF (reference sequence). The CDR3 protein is CATWREGYNEQFF. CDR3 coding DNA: TGTGCCACCTGGAGGGAGGGCTACAATGAGCAGTTCTTC.

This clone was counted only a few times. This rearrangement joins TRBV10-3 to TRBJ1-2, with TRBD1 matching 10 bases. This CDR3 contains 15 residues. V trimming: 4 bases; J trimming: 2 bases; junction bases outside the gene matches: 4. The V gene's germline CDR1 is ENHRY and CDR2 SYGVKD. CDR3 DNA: TGTGCCATCAGTGCCCGACAGGGGGCGAACTATGGCTACACCTTC. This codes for CAISARQGANYGYTF.

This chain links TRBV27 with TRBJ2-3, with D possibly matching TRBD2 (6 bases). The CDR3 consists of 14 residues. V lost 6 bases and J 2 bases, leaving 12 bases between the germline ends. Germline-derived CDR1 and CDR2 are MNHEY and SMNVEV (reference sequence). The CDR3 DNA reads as TGTGCCAGCAGAATAGCGGACTACACAGATACGCAGTATTTT. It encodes CASRIADYTDTQYF.

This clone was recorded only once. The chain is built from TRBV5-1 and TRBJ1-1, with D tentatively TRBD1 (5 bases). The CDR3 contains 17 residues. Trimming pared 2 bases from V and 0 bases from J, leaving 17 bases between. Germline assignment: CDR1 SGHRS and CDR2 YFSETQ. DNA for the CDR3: TGCGCCAGCAGCTTAGGCTCGGGGGTTCGGATGAACACTGAAGCTTTCTTT. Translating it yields CASSLGSGVRMNTEAFF. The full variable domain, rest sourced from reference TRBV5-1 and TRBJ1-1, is KAGVTQTPRYLIKTRGQQVTLSCSPISGHRSVSWYQQTPGQGLQFLFEYFSETQRNKGNFPGRFSGRQFSNSRSEMNVSTLELGDSALYLCASSLGSGVRMNTEAFFGQGTRLTVV.

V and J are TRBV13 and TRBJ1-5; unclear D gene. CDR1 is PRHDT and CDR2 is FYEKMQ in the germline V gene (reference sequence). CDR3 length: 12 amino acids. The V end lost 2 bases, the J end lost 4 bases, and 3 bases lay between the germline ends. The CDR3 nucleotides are TGTGCCAGCAGCTTACTGAATCAGCCCCAGCATTTT. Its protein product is CASSLLNQPQHF. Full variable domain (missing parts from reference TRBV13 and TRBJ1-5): AAGVIQSPRHLIKEKRETATLKCYPIPRHDTVYWYQQGPGQDPQFLISFYEKMQSDKGSIPDRFSAQQFSDYHSELNMSSLELGDSALYFCASSLLNQPQHFGDGTRLSIL.

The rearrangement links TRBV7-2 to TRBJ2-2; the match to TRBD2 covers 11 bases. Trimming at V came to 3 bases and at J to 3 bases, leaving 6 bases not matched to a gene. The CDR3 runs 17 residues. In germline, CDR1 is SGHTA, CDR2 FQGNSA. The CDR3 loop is CASSFSGRASDTGELFF. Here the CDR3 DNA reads TGTGCCAGCAGCTTTAGCGGGAGGGCCTCGGACACCGGGGAGCTGTTTTTT.

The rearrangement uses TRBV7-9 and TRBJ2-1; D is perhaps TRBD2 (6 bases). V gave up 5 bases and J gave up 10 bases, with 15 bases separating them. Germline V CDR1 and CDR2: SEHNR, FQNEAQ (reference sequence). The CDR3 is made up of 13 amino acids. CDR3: CASSPGAPAEQFF. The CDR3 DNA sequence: TGTGCCAGCAGCCCGGGAGCCCCGGCGGAGCAGTTCTTC.

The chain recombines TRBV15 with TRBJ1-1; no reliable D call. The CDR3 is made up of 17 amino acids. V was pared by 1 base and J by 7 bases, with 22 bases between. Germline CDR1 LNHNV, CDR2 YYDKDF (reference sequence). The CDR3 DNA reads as TGTGCCACCAGCAGAGTGCGGCTACCGGCAGGTCGGGATGAAGCTTTCTTT. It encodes CATSRVRLPAGRDEAFF.

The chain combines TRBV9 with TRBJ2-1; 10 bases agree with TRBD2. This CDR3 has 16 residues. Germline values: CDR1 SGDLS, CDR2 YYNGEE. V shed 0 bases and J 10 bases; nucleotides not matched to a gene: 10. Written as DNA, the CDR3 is TGTGCCAGCAGCGTAGGGGGCAGCGGGGGGGCGGGGGAGCAGTTCTTC. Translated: CASSVGGSGGAGEQFF.

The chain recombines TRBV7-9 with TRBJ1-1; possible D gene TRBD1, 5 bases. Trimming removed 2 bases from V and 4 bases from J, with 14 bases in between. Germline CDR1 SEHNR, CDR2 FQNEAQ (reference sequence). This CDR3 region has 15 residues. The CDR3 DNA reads TGTGCCAGCAGCTTAATCGCGGGACCAGGCACTGAAGCTTTCTTT. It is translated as CASSLIAGPGTEAFF.

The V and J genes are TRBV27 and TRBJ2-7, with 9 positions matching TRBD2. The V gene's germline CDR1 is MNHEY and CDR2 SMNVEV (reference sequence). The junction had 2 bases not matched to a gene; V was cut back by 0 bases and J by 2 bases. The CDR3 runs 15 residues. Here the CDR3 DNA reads TGTGCCAGCAGTTTATCCAGCGGGGGGACCTACGAGCAGTACTTC. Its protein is CASSLSSGGTYEQYF.

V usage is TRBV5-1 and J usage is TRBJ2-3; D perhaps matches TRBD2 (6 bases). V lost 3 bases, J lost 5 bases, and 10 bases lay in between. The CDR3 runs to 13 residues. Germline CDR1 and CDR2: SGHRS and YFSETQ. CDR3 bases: TGCGCCAGCAGCTCTAGCGAAAGAGATACGCAGTATTTT. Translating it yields CASSSSERDTQYF. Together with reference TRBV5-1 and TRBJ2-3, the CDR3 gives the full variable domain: KAGVTQTPRYLIKTRGQQVTLSCSPISGHRSVSWYQQTPGQGLQFLFEYFSETQRNKGNFPGRFSGRQFSNSRSEMNVSTLELGDSALYLCASSSSERDTQYFGPGTRLTVL.

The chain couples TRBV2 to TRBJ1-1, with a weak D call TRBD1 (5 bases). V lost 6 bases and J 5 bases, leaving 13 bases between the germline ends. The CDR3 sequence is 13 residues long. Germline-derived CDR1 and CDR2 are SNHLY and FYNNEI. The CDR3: CASSLVSGTEAFF. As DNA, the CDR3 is TGTGCCAGCAGCCTAGTCTCAGGGACTGAAGCTTTCTTT.

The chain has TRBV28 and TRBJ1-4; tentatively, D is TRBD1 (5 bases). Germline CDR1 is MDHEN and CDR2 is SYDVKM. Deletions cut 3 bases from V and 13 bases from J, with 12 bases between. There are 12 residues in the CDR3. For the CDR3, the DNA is TGTGCCAGCAGTTTTACAGGACAAGGACTGTTTTTT. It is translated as CASSFTGQGLFF.

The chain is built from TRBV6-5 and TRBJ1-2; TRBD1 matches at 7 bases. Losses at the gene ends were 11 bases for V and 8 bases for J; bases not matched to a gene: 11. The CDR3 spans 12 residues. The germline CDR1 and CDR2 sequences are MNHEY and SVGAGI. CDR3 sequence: CACGDRFGGYTF. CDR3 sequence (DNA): TGTGCCTGCGGGGACAGATTTGGCGGCTACACCTTC.

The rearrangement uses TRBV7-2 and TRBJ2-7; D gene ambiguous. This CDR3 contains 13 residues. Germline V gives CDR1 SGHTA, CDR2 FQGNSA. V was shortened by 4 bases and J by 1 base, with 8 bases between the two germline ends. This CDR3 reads CASSSRISYEQYF. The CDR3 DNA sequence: TGTGCCAGCAGCTCGCGGATTTCCTACGAGCAGTACTTC.

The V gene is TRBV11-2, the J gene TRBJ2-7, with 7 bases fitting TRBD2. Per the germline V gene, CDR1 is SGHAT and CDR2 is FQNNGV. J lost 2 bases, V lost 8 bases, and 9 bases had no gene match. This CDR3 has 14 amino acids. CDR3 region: CASSFGGSAYEQYF. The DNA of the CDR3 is TGTGCCAGCTCATTCGGGGGGTCAGCCTACGAGCAGTACTTC.

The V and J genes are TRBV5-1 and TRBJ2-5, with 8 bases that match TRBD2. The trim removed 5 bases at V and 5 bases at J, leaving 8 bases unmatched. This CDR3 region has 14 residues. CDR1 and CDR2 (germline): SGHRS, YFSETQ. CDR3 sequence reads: CASSPRTSWETQYF. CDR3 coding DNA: TGCGCCAGCAGTCCGAGGACTAGCTGGGAGACCCAGTACTTC.

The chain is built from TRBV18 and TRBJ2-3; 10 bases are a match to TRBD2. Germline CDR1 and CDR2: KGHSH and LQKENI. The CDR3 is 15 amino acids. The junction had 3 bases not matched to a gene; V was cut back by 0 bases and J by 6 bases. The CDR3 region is CASSPPSGRADTQYF. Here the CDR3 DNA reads TGTGCCAGCTCACCACCGAGCGGGAGGGCCGATACGCAGTATTTT.

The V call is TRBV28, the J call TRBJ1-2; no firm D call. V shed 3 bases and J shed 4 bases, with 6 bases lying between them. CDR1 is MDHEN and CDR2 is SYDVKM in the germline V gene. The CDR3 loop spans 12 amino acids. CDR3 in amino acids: CASSFHSYGYTF. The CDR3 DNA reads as TGTGCCAGCAGTTTTCACAGCTATGGCTACACCTTC.

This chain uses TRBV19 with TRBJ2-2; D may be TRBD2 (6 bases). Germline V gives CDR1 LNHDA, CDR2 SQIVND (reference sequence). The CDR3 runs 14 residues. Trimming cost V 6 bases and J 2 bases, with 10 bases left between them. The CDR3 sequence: CASSGLTNTGELFF. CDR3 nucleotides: TGTGCCAGTAGCGGACTAACCAACACCGGGGAGCTGTTTTTT.

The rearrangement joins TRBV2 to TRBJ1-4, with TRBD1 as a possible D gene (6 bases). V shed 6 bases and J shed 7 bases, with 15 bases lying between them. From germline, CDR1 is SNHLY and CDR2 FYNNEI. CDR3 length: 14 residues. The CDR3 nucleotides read TGTGCCAGCAGAGAACAGGGAAGGGCTGAAAAACTGTTTTTT. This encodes CASREQGRAEKLFF. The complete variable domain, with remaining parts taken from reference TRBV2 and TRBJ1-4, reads EPEVTQTPSHQVTQMGQEVILRCVPISNHLYFYWYRQILGQKVEFLVSFYNNEISEKSEIFDDQFSVERPDGSNFTLKIRSTKLEDSAMYFCASREQGRAEKLFFGSGTQLSVL.

Here the CDR3 DNA reads TGTGCCAGCAGTTACGGGGCGGTAGGGGAGCAGTTCTTC. Its translation: CASSYGAVGEQFF. J is TRBJ2-1 and V is TRBV6-5; tentatively, D is TRBD1 (5 bases). This CDR3 spans 13 amino acids. Germline V gives CDR1 MNHEY, CDR2 SVGAGI. V dropped 2 bases and J dropped 10 bases, with 12 bases sitting between them.

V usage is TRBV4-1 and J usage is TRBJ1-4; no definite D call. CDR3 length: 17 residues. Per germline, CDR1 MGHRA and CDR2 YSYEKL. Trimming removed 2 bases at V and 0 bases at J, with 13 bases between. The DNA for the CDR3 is TGCGCCAGCAGCCAATTAAATGACGGAGCAACTAATGAAAAACTGTTTTTT. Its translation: CASSQLNDGATNEKLFF.